Shown below are 7 T cell receptor beta chains from a single sample sequenced in a study of blood T cell repertoires in COVID-19. The assay was immunoSEQ multiplex PCR, and TCRdb's table has in-frame clones only and misses some. The repertoire holds fewer than 60,000 clones, with roughly 74% as singletons. Sequenced input: peripheral blood. These receptors were obtained from a human donor in a cohort sampled during active COVID-19.

The chain has TRBV5-1 and TRBJ1-2; D remains ambiguous. The CDR3 extends over 12 amino acids. Germline V lookup: CDR1 SGHRS, CDR2 YFSETQ. Trimming left V 4 bases short and J 11 bases short, with 15 bases between. The CDR3 loop reads CASSTTAESYTF. The CDR3 DNA sequence: TGCGCCAGCAGCACGACGGCGGAGTCGTACACCTTC.

The V call is TRBV7-9, the J call TRBJ2-1, with 8 positions matching TRBD2. The CDR3 extends over 17 amino acids. The V gene's germline CDR1 is SEHNR and CDR2 FQNEAQ (reference sequence). V lost 5 bases, J lost 10 bases, and 19 bases stayed unmatched. As DNA, the CDR3 is TGTGCCAGCAGCCCGCCGACTGGAGCGGGGGTTCCCGACGAGCAGTTCTTC. Encoded protein: CASSPPTGAGVPDEQFF.

CDR3 residues: CASSLQSGQSYEQYF. In nucleotides, the CDR3 is TGTGCCAGCAGCTTACAATCAGGACAGAGCTACGAGCAGTACTTC. V and J are TRBV7-2 and TRBJ2-7; D possibly corresponds to TRBD1 (6 bases). The germline V and J ends were trimmed by 2 bases and 3 bases, with 14 bases remaining between them. There are 15 residues in the CDR3. Germline V gene lookup returns CDR1 SGHTA and CDR2 FQGNSA.

The chain links TRBV18 to TRBJ1-3; D remains unclear. There are 16 residues in the CDR3. V lost 0 bases and J 0 bases, leaving 9 bases between the germline ends. In germline, CDR1 is KGHSH, CDR2 LQKENI. CDR3: CASSPPGRSSGNTIYF. CDR3 DNA: TGTGCCAGCTCACCACCGGGGAGAAGCTCTGGAAACACCATATATTTT.

As DNA, the CDR3 is TGTGCCAGCAGTTTGGGACAGGGTTACACAGATACGCAGTATTTT. Translated: CASSLGQGYTDTQYF. The rearrangement joins TRBV6-5 to TRBJ2-3; 9 positions match TRBD1. Germline V gene lookup returns CDR1 MNHEY and CDR2 SVGAGI. The CDR3 extends over 15 amino acids. V shed 4 bases and J 2 bases; nucleotides not matched to a gene: 4.

This chain links TRBV4-3 with TRBJ1-2; tentative D call: TRBD1 (5 bases). The germline V gene encodes CDR1 LGHNA and CDR2 YSLEER. V was clipped by 3 bases and J by 5 bases, with 10 bases between them. CDR3 length: 13 amino acids. The CDR3 protein is CASSQTQGYGYTF. CDR3 sequence (DNA): TGCGCCAGCAGCCAGACTCAGGGATATGGCTACACCTTC.

The genes are TRBV1 and TRBJ2-1; TRBD2 reflects the table's D call only, with no check against the DNA. TRBV1 is a recognized pseudogene. The CDR3 covers 14 residues. The CDR3 is CTSSPILAANEQFF. The CDR3 DNA reads as TGCACCAGCAGTCCAATCCTAGCGGCCAATGAGCAGTTCTTC.